The 26 T cell receptor beta chains reported below all come from one sample, sequenced in a study of blood T cell repertoires in COVID-19. Assay: immunoSEQ multiplex PCR; the TCRdb copy retains only in-frame clones and omits some. The repertoire holds 150,000 or so clones, with roughly 84% as singletons. The sequenced sample consisted of peripheral blood. The receptors come from a man in his sixties with COVID-19, enrolled during active disease.

The chain uses TRBV28 and TRBJ1-3; 8 nucleotides align to TRBD1. Germline CDR1 and CDR2: MDHEN and SYDVKM. Unmatched junction bases numbered 2, after V lost 4 bases and J lost 0 bases. The CDR3 runs 15 residues. The CDR3 nucleotides are TGTGCCAGCAGTTCAGGGGGCGTCTCTGGAAACACCATATATTTT. Translated, it gives CASSSGGVSGNTIYF.

The CDR3 spells CASSRLGGGNTIYF. DNA of the CDR3: TGTGCCAGTAGTCGTCTGGGAGGAGGAAACACCATATATTTT. This chain uses TRBV19 with TRBJ1-3; D is unclear. V was clipped by 5 bases and J by 4 bases, with 12 bases between them. The CDR3 runs 14 residues. Germline-derived CDR1 and CDR2 are LNHDA and SQIVND (reference sequence).

Only one count was recorded for this clone. This chain connects TRBV6-2 or TRBV6-3 to TRBJ1-3; TRBD1 aligns across 7 bases. Germline CDR1 MNHEY, CDR2 SVGEGT. V shed 6 bases and J 0 bases; nucleotides not matched to a gene: 2. This CDR3 comprises 14 residues. The CDR3 sequence: CASSRGSSGNTIYF. The CDR3 DNA reads TGTGCCAGCAGCAGGGGGAGCTCTGGAAACACCATATATTTT.

The rearrangement uses TRBV18 and TRBJ1-2; 8 bases are a match to TRBD1. Germline CDR1 and CDR2: KGHSH and LQKENI. This CDR3 contains 14 residues. With 5 bases clipped from V and 1 base from J, the junction kept 3 bases outside the gene matches. In DNA, the CDR3 is TGTGCCAGCTCAAGGGACAGGCTTAACTATGGCTACACCTTC. It translates to CASSRDRLNYGYTF.

This chain uses TRBV24-1 with TRBJ1-5, with 8 bases lining up with TRBD1. CDR1 and CDR2 (germline): KGHDR, SFDVKD. CDR3 length: 17 residues. Trimming cost V 0 bases and J 0 bases; bases outside gene matches: 3. CDR3 DNA sequence: TGTGCCACCAGTGATTTGAGGGGACAGGTTAGCAATCAGCCCCAGCATTTT. It specifies CATSDLRGQVSNQPQHF.

This CDR3 reads CASSLAGGNTIYF. CDR3 nucleotide sequence: TGTGCCAGCAGCTTAGCAGGGGGAAACACCATATATTTT. This sequence joins TRBV7-3 and TRBJ1-3, with D tentatively TRBD1 (5 bases). Germline V gene data show CDR1 as SGHTA and CDR2 as FQGTGA. V dropped 2 bases and J dropped 4 bases, with 6 bases sitting between them. This CDR3 is built from 13 residues.

In nucleotides, the CDR3 is TGTGCCAGCAGCCCGAAGACAGGGATCAATCGTCTATCTGGCTACACCTTC. Residues: CASSPKTGINRLSGYTF. The chain combines TRBV11-3 with TRBJ1-2; TRBD1 matches at 7 bases. The germline gives CDR1 SGHNT, CDR2 YENEEA. This CDR3 is built from 17 residues. V trimming: 5 bases; J trimming: 7 bases; junction bases outside the gene matches: 19.

The V call is TRBV6-2 or TRBV6-3, the J call TRBJ1-5; D perhaps matches TRBD1 (6 bases). CDR1 is MNHEY, CDR2 SVGEGT, per germline. The CDR3 covers 16 residues. Trimming cost V 1 base and J 2 bases, with 12 bases left between them. In nucleotides, the CDR3 is TGTGCCAGCAGTTACTTACAGGGAAGAGGCAATCAGCCCCAGCATTTT. Residues: CASSYLQGRGNQPQHF.

The CDR3, as DNA: TGTGCCAGCAGCCAAGGTAGCGGGGGGGCAGTGGAAGAGACCCAGTACTTC. Its protein is CASSQGSGGAVEETQYF. This sequence joins TRBV4-2 and TRBJ2-5, with 11 positions matching TRBD2. CDR1 is LGHNA, CDR2 YNFKEQ, per germline. CDR3 length: 17 amino acids. Trimming at V came to 1 base and at J to 3 bases, leaving 7 bases not matched to a gene.

The V gene is TRBV5-6, the J gene TRBJ2-3; the match to TRBD1 covers 9 bases. The V gene's germline CDR1 is SGHDT and CDR2 YYEEEE. V lost 4 bases to trimming and J lost 6 bases; unmatched junction nucleotides: 6. The CDR3 has 14 amino acids. The CDR3 DNA follows: TGTGCCAGCAGCGAAACAGGGGGCGATGATACGCAGTATTTT. As protein: CASSETGGDDTQYF.

This chain connects TRBV3-1 (or the pseudogene TRBV3-2) to TRBJ1-2; D gene uncertain. From germline, CDR1 is LGHDT and CDR2 YNNKEL (reference sequence). The CDR3 contains 14 residues. V lost 4 bases, J lost 5 bases, and 14 bases lay in between. CDR3: CASSPHPTLYGYTF. CDR3 nucleotides: TGTGCCAGCAGCCCCCACCCGACACTGTATGGCTACACCTTC.

This clone was detected only a few times. CDR3 sequence: CASSLYLSGGETQYF. CDR3 nucleotide sequence: TGTGCCAGCAGCTTATACCTTTCCGGGGGAGAGACCCAGTACTTC. The V and J genes are TRBV5-4 and TRBJ2-5, with D maybe TRBD2 (6 bases). Trimming removed 2 bases from V and 4 bases from J, with 15 bases in between. CDR3 length: 15 amino acids. Germline CDR1 SGHNT, CDR2 YYREEE (reference sequence).

This sequence joins TRBV9 and TRBJ2-3, with 12 nucleotides matching TRBD2. Germline CDR1 and CDR2: SGDLS and YYNGEE. This CDR3 has 15 amino acids. The V segment lost 3 bases and the J segment 1 base; nucleotides outside the gene matches: 0. CDR3 nucleotide sequence: TGTGCCAGCAGCGGACTAGCGGGGGGCACAGATACGCAGTATTTT. Translating gives CASSGLAGGTDTQYF.

The rearrangement links TRBV4-2 to TRBJ1-2, with TRBD1 identical over 10 bases. This CDR3 contains 19 residues. Germline CDR1 reads LGHNA; CDR2 reads YNFKEQ. The J segment lost 8 bases and the V segment lost 1 base, leaving 19 bases of the junction unmatched. The CDR3 nucleotides read TGTGCCAGCAGCCAAGTTTTGTTAGGAGGGACAGGGGAAGTTCGAGGCTACACCTTC. Translating gives CASSQVLLGGTGEVRGYTF.

The chain recombines TRBV14 with TRBJ1-1; D possibly corresponds to TRBD1 (6 bases). Trimming left V 5 bases short and J 3 bases short, with 13 bases between. CDR3 size: 14 residues. Germline V gives CDR1 SGHDN, CDR2 FVKESK. CDR3 region: CASSNTQGYTEAFF. In DNA, the CDR3 is TGTGCCAGCAGCAACACACAGGGTTACACTGAAGCTTTCTTT. The variable domain in full, completed from reference TRBV14 and TRBJ1-1, reads EAGVTQFPSHSVIEKGQTVTLRCDPISGHDNLYWYRRVMGKEIKFLLHFVKESKQDESGMPNNRFLAERTGGTYSTLKVQPAELEDSGVYFCASSNTQGYTEAFFGQGTRLTVV.

CDR3 region: CASWSSYNSPLHF. DNA of the CDR3: TGTGCCAGCTGGAGCTCCTATAATTCACCCCTCCACTTT. The rearrangement links TRBV2 to TRBJ1-6; D is ambiguous. In germline, CDR1 is SNHLY, CDR2 FYNNEI. V shed 8 bases and J shed 0 bases, with 5 bases lying between them. The length of the CDR3 is 13 residues. Full variable domain (outside the CDR3, taken from reference TRBV2 and TRBJ1-6): EPEVTQTPSHQVTQMGQEVILRCVPISNHLYFYWYRQILGQKVEFLVSFYNNEISEKSEIFDDQFSVERPDGSNFTLKIRSTKLEDSAMYFCASWSSYNSPLHFGNGTRLTVT.

This chain uses TRBV5-1 with TRBJ2-1, with 10 bases that match TRBD2. Germline CDR1 and CDR2: SGHRS and YFSETQ. The CDR3 loop spans 14 amino acids. The J segment lost 8 bases and the V segment lost 4 bases, leaving 6 bases of the junction unmatched. The CDR3 nucleotides read TGCGCCAGCAGCCCAAACAGCGGGGGGGATGAGCAGTTCTTC. Its translation is CASSPNSGGDEQFF.

The gene calls are TRBV3-1 (or the pseudogene TRBV3-2) and TRBJ2-7, with no clear D. Germline-derived CDR1 and CDR2 are LGHDT and YNNKEL (reference sequence). V lost 3 bases and J lost 6, with 9 bases in between. The CDR3 runs to 12 residues. The CDR3 loop reads CASSQRRTEQYF. CDR3 DNA: TGTGCCAGCAGCCAGCGGAGAACCGAGCAGTACTTC.

CDR3 DNA: TGTGCCAGCAGGGGGTTAGGAGGGCTCAATCAGCCCCAGCATTTT. This encodes CASRGLGGLNQPQHF. The chain links TRBV27 to TRBJ1-5; D remains unclear. Between the trimmed V and J ends, which lost 6 bases and 3 bases, there was a span of 15 bases. The CDR3 runs 15 residues. CDR1 is MNHEY, CDR2 SMNVEV, per germline (reference sequence).

This clone has only a few counts. The V and J genes are TRBV6-5 and TRBJ1-5; 7 bases align to TRBD1. The ends lost 0 bases at V and 5 bases at J; junction bases unmatched: 4. This CDR3 is built from 15 residues. Germline lookup yields CDR1 MNHEY and CDR2 SVGAGI. CDR3 DNA: TGTGCCAGCAGTTACTCGATCAGGGGGGATCAGCCCCAGCATTTT. Protein: CASSYSIRGDQPQHF.

V gene TRBV7-9 combines with J gene TRBJ2-7; 10 nucleotides line up with TRBD2. CDR1 SEHNR and CDR2 FQNEAQ come from the germline V gene (reference sequence). The CDR3 consists of 16 residues. V shed 1 base, J shed 5 bases, and the junction held 8 bases outside the gene matches. CDR3 nucleotide sequence: TGTGCCAGCAGCTTAGGGGCAATAGCGGGAGGCAACGAGCAGTACTTC. As protein: CASSLGAIAGGNEQYF.

The chain links TRBV9 to TRBJ2-5; 9 nucleotides align to TRBD1. Per germline, CDR1 SGDLS and CDR2 YYNGEE. Trimming took 0 bases from V and 1 from J; bases not matched to a gene: 1. The CDR3 is made up of 15 amino acids. CDR3 DNA sequence: TGTGCCAGCAGCGTAGACAGGGGGCCCCAAGAGACCCAGTACTTC. This translates into CASSVDRGPQETQYF.

The rearrangement links TRBV5-4 to TRBJ2-7, with TRBD1 as a possible D gene (6 bases). Per the germline V gene, CDR1 is SGHNT and CDR2 is YYREEE (reference sequence). Trimming took 0 bases from V and 2 from J, leaving 9 bases between them. This CDR3 comprises 14 residues. CDR3 bases: TGTGCCAGCAGCTTGGCCGGACAGACCTACGAGCAGTACTTC. Translated: CASSLAGQTYEQYF.

The rearrangement uses TRBV3-1 (or the pseudogene TRBV3-2) and TRBJ1-1; a weak D match, TRBD1 (6 bases). CDR3 length: 17 amino acids. With 0 bases removed from V and 0 bases from J, the gap between germline ends came to 14 bases. Germline V gene sequence: CDR1 LGHDT, CDR2 YNNKEL (reference sequence). The CDR3 protein is CASSQDFFGQMNTEAFF. For the CDR3, the DNA is TGTGCCAGCAGCCAAGATTTTTTTGGACAGATGAACACTGAAGCTTTCTTT.

This chain connects TRBV4-3 to TRBJ1-2; tentatively, D is TRBD1 (5 bases). Germline V gene data show CDR1 as LGHNA and CDR2 as YSLEER. V dropped 0 bases and J dropped 2 bases, with 13 bases sitting between them. This CDR3 spans 16 amino acids. The CDR3 nucleotides are TGCGCCAGCAGCCAAGATAGGGCAGGGCCCAACTATGGCTACACCTTC. It translates to CASSQDRAGPNYGYTF.

The chain combines TRBV9 with TRBJ2-3; D may be TRBD2 (6 bases). Germline V gene sequence: CDR1 SGDLS, CDR2 YYNGEE. The V gene lost 3 bases and the J gene lost 0 bases, with 11 bases spanning the gap. The CDR3 extends over 15 amino acids. The CDR3 DNA reads as TGTGCCAGCAGCGGCGGGGCACCTAGCACAGATACGCAGTATTTT. The encoded protein is CASSGGAPSTDTQYF. Full variable domain (outside the CDR3, taken from reference TRBV9 and TRBJ2-3): DSGVTQTPKHLITATGQRVTLRCSPRSGDLSVYWYQQSLDQGLQFLIQYYNGEERAKGNILERFSAQQFPDLHSELNLSSLELGDSALYFCASSGGAPSTDTQYFGPGTRLTVL.